Each of the 31 T cell receptor beta chains below was sequenced from the same sample in a study of cytomegalovirus exposure and HLA in healthy donors. Both 60 Vbeta primers and 13 Jbeta primers went into the PCR. The table came from immunoSEQ multiplex PCR; TCRdb's copy has only in-frame clones and leaves some out. In the table there are about 180,000 clones, 84% of which are singletons. Sequenced sample: PBMCs. The source is a girl aged 2 to 10 in good health and CMV-seropositive.

The chain recombines TRBV30 with TRBJ2-2, with a weak D call TRBD2 (5 bases). The CDR3 consists of 14 residues. V dropped 7 bases and J dropped 6 bases, with 18 bases sitting between them. CDR1 GTSNPN and CDR2 SVGIG come from the germline V gene (reference sequence). CDR3: CAFLRDQESGELFF. CDR3 DNA sequence: TGTGCCTTTCTCCGGGATCAGGAATCCGGGGAGCTGTTTTTT.

The chain carries TRBV28 and TRBJ2-5; 8 nucleotides match TRBD2. CDR1 and CDR2 from the germline V gene are MDHEN and SYDVKM. The V segment lost 6 bases and the J segment 6 bases; nucleotides outside the gene matches: 6. The CDR3 loop spans 13 amino acids. The CDR3 protein is CASRLAVLKTQYF. CDR3 coding DNA: TGTGCCAGCAGACTAGCGGTCTTAAAGACCCAGTACTTC.

This clone was detected once. The chain couples TRBV4-2 to TRBJ2-2; 11 nucleotides line up with TRBD2. This CDR3 is 16 amino acids long. The V gene end was trimmed by 0 bases and the J gene end by 4 bases; junction bases not matched to a gene: 1. From germline, CDR1 is LGHNA and CDR2 YNFKEQ. The CDR3: CASSQDTSGGTGELFF. The CDR3 bases are TGTGCCAGCAGCCAAGATACTAGCGGGGGCACCGGGGAGCTGTTTTTT.

This chain connects TRBV6-1 to TRBJ1-3; D may be TRBD1 (6 bases). This CDR3 spans 14 amino acids. Germline V CDR1 and CDR2: MNHNS, SASEGT. V lost 6 bases, J lost 4 bases, and 13 bases lay in between. DNA of the CDR3: TGTGCCAGCAGGGTCGACAGGACCGGAAACACCATATATTTT. This gives the protein CASRVDRTGNTIYF.

Comment on this clone: At one end the junction does not follow the germline gene, possibly because of a read error. The J gene is TRBJ2-7, the V gene TRBV7-9; 14 positions agree with TRBD2. CDR3 length: 16 residues. Germline V gene data show CDR1 as SEHNR and CDR2 as FQNEAQ (reference sequence). The CDR3 here is CSSSFPTSGRANEQYF. The CDR3 region has the DNA TGTTCCAGCAGCTTTCCGACTAGCGGGAGGGCCAACGAGCAGTACTTC.

The V call is TRBV7-6, the J call TRBJ1-2, with 8 bases fitting TRBD1. V was pared by 0 bases and J by 4 bases, with 7 bases of the junction left unmatched. The germline gives CDR1 SGHVS, CDR2 FNYEAQ. The CDR3 consists of 16 residues. The chain's CDR3 is CASSLALQGDLYGYTF. The CDR3 nucleotides are TGTGCCAGCAGCTTAGCTCTACAGGGGGACCTCTATGGCTACACCTTC.

The rearrangement links TRBV4-1 to TRBJ1-2, with D tentatively TRBD1 (6 bases). CDR1 and CDR2 (germline): MGHRA, YSYEKL. CDR3 length equals 14 residues. Trimming cost V 4 bases and J 4 bases, with 13 bases left between them. CDR3 DNA: TGCGCCAGCAGCCCCGGGCCAGGGGCCTATGGCTACACCTTC. Protein product: CASSPGPGAYGYTF.

This chain joins TRBV6-6 and TRBJ2-3; 9 positions match TRBD2. This CDR3 has 15 amino acids. V lost 3 bases and J lost 6; bases outside the gene matches: 7. From germline, CDR1 is MNHNY and CDR2 SVGAGI (reference sequence). CDR3 in DNA: TGTGCCAGCAGTTATTTGCGGGGGGGCATCGATACGCAGTATTTT. Protein: CASSYLRGGIDTQYF.

The chain combines TRBV6-4 with TRBJ2-3; 10 positions match TRBD2. Germline CDR1 and CDR2: MRHNA and SNTAGT. With V trimmed by 6 bases and J by 6 bases, 6 bases remained unmatched. The CDR3 loop spans 14 amino acids. The CDR3 nucleotides read TGTGCCAGCAGCCCGGGACTAGCGCATGATACGCAGTATTTT. Translation: CASSPGLAHDTQYF.

This clone was counted once. The chain carries TRBV5-1 and TRBJ1-3; TRBD1 is a possible D gene (5 bases). The CDR3 is 13 amino acids. Germline CDR1 reads SGHRS; CDR2 reads YFSETQ. With 5 bases removed from V and 2 bases from J, the gap between germline ends came to 8 bases. The CDR3 nucleotides are TGCGCCAGCAGGAAGGACACTGGAAACACCATATATTTT. Protein product: CASRKDTGNTIYF.

The chain employs TRBV6-4 and TRBJ2-2; TRBD1 is a possible D gene (6 bases). The germline V and J ends were trimmed by 4 bases and 3 bases, with 6 bases remaining between them. This CDR3 is 13 amino acids long. Germline V gives CDR1 MRHNA, CDR2 SNTAGT. In DNA, the CDR3 is TGTGCCAGCAGTGGGACAGACACCGGGGAGCTGTTTTTT. This translates into CASSGTDTGELFF.

The chain couples TRBV27 to TRBJ2-5, with 9 bases that match TRBD1. Per germline, CDR1 MNHEY and CDR2 SMNVEV (reference sequence). The V and J ends lost 8 bases and 5 bases, in that order; junction bases with no gene match: 18. This CDR3 is built from 17 residues. The CDR3 bases are TGTGCCAGCGGAACTCCTTCGGGACAGGGAAAAGGGGAGACCCAGTACTTC. Protein: CASGTPSGQGKGETQYF.

The rearrangement links TRBV27 to TRBJ2-7; 9 positions agree with TRBD2. This CDR3 contains 14 residues. The V segment lost 4 bases and the J segment 1 base; nucleotides outside the gene matches: 2. In germline, CDR1 is MNHEY, CDR2 SMNVEV (reference sequence). The CDR3 nucleotides read TGTGCCAGCAGTTCTAGCGGGACTTCCTACGAGCAGTACTTC. This encodes CASSSSGTSYEQYF.

The V gene is TRBV30, the J gene TRBJ2-5; 12 nucleotides align to TRBD2. The CDR3 length is 14 residues. Germline lookup yields CDR1 GTSNPN and CDR2 SVGIG (reference sequence). The chain's CDR3 is CAGSRLAGAETQYF. The DNA of the CDR3 is TGTGCGGGGAGCCGACTAGCGGGAGCGGAGACCCAGTACTTC.

The CDR3, as DNA: TGTGCCAGCAGTGAAAGTCCCCAGGGCTTAGGCTCTGGAAACACCATATATTTT. Protein product: CASSESPQGLGSGNTIYF. This chain connects TRBV6-1 to TRBJ1-3, with D maybe TRBD1 (5 bases). Germline V gives CDR1 MNHNS, CDR2 SASEGT. The germline V and J ends were trimmed by 2 bases and 0 bases, with 17 bases remaining between them. CDR3 size: 18 residues.

The CDR3 nucleotides read TGTGCTAGTGGTTCGGAAACAGGGGGGATCTATAATTCACCCCTCCACTTT. It codes for CASGSETGGIYNSPLHF. The chain links TRBV12-5 to TRBJ1-6, with 8 bases that match TRBD1. This CDR3 has 17 amino acids. V was pared by 4 bases and J by 3 bases, with 8 bases of the junction left unmatched. Per the germline V gene, CDR1 is LGHNT and CDR2 is FRNRAP. The full variable domain, rest sourced from reference TRBV12-5 and TRBJ1-6, is DARVTQTPRHKVTEMGQEVTMRCQPILGHNTVFWYRQTMMQGLELLAYFRNRAPLDDSGMPKDRFSAEMPDATLATLKIQPSEPRDSAVYFCASGSETGGIYNSPLHFGNGTRLTVT.

The chain uses TRBV21-1 and TRBJ1-4; the DNA was not compared with TRBD1, the D call given in the table. TRBV21-1 is deemed a pseudogene. The CDR3 is 18 amino acids. CDR3 in DNA: TGTGCCAGCAGCAAAGGGGTTGATGGACACCCAACTAATGAAAAACTGTTTTTT. Protein product: CASSKGVDGHPTNEKLFF.

This rearrangement joins TRBV14 to TRBJ1-2; D remains unclear. The CDR3 runs to 14 residues. Per germline, CDR1 SGHDN and CDR2 FVKESK. Trimming pared 0 bases from V and 8 bases from J, leaving 13 bases between. The CDR3 spells CASSQDWSGSGYTF. The CDR3 DNA reads as TGTGCCAGCAGCCAAGATTGGTCCGGGAGCGGCTACACCTTC. The entire variable domain, with the rest obtained from reference TRBV14 and TRBJ1-2, is as follows: EAGVTQFPSHSVIEKGQTVTLRCDPISGHDNLYWYRRVMGKEIKFLLHFVKESKQDESGMPNNRFLAERTGGTYSTLKVQPAELEDSGVYFCASSQDWSGSGYTFGSGTRLTVV.

This clone occurred once. J is TRBJ2-6 and V is TRBV7-2; unclear D gene. This CDR3 contains 16 residues. V lost 1 base and J 2 bases, leaving 9 bases between the germline ends. The V gene's germline CDR1 is SGHTA and CDR2 FQGNSA. The CDR3 region has the DNA TGTGCCAGCAGCTTAGGTGCTATAGCTGGGGCCAACGTCCTGACTTTC. Its protein product is CASSLGAIAGANVLTF.

The gene calls are TRBV7-3 and TRBJ2-7, with 7 nucleotides matching TRBD1. With 0 bases clipped from V and 2 bases from J, the junction kept 16 bases outside the gene matches. CDR1 and CDR2 from the germline V gene are SGHTA and FQGTGA. The CDR3 has 19 amino acids. The CDR3 DNA is TGTGCCAGCAGCTTAACCCCCCCCCTTACAGGGGAGACCGCCTACGAGCAGTACTTC. It specifies CASSLTPPLTGETAYEQYF.

The rearrangement uses TRBV27 and TRBJ1-2, with D possibly TRBD1 on 6 matching bases. The germline V gene encodes CDR1 MNHEY and CDR2 SMNVEV (reference sequence). The CDR3 runs to 18 residues. The V end was cut by 4 bases, the J end by 3 bases, with 24 bases between. CDR3 nucleotide sequence: TGTGCCAGCAGTTCATACCTACAGGGAACCCACCAGGACTATGGCTACACCTTC. This encodes CASSSYLQGTHQDYGYTF.

V and J are TRBV30 and TRBJ2-1; 11 bases line up with TRBD2. The CDR3 is made up of 14 amino acids. Germline trimming cut 8 bases from V and 8 bases from J; bases unmatched to any gene: 11. Germline CDR1 is GTSNPN and CDR2 is SVGIG (reference sequence). Here the CDR3 reads CAGIVTSGNYEQFF. For the CDR3, the DNA is TGTGCCGGGATCGTGACTAGCGGGAACTATGAGCAGTTCTTC.

The chain employs TRBV6-1 and TRBJ1-4, with D tentatively TRBD1 (6 bases). V lost 4 bases and J 7 bases, leaving 16 bases between the germline ends. The CDR3 loop spans 15 amino acids. Germline lookup yields CDR1 MNHNS and CDR2 SASEGT. The CDR3 here is CASSGIQGMSEKLFF. CDR3 coding DNA: TGTGCCAGCAGTGGAATACAGGGTATGAGTGAAAAACTGTTTTTT.

CDR3 sequence (DNA): TGTGCCAGCAGGGCTAGCGGGAGTGGGGAGACCCAGTACTTC. It translates to CASRASGSGETQYF. The rearrangement links TRBV2 to TRBJ2-5; 10 nucleotides align to TRBD2. V shed 6 bases, J shed 5 bases, and the junction held 6 bases outside the gene matches. CDR3 size: 14 residues. Germline V gives CDR1 SNHLY, CDR2 FYNNEI.

Here the CDR3 DNA reads TGTGCCACCAGCAGAGATCCAGGAGGTGGTGAAAAACTGTTTTTT. It encodes CATSRDPGGGEKLFF. This chain uses TRBV15 with TRBJ1-4; D remains ambiguous. Trimming pared 0 bases from V and 7 bases from J, leaving 12 bases between. The CDR3 loop spans 15 amino acids. CDR1 LNHNV and CDR2 YYDKDF come from the germline V gene (reference sequence).

This clone was seen only a few times. The chain combines TRBV5-1 with TRBJ2-1, with TRBD1 matching over 9 bases. V was clipped by 4 bases and J by 7 bases; unmatched bases: 12. Looked up from germline, CDR1 is SGHRS and CDR2 is YFSETQ. This CDR3 is 16 amino acids long. DNA for the CDR3: TGCGCCAGCAGCGGGGGGACAGGGATTACTCAGAATGAGCAGTTCTTC. As protein: CASSGGTGITQNEQFF.

The chain couples TRBV7-3 to TRBJ2-3; tentatively, D is TRBD1 (6 bases). V was cut by 5 bases and J by 3 bases, with 9 bases left in between. Germline V gives CDR1 SGHTA, CDR2 FQGTGA. The CDR3 length is 13 residues. CDR3 DNA sequence: TGTGCCAGCAGCCAAGGGGGAACAGATACGCAGTATTTT. This translates into CASSQGGTDTQYF.

The genes are TRBV7-8 and TRBJ2-6; D call uncertain. V lost 2 bases, J lost 0 bases, and 8 bases lay in between. There are 16 residues in the CDR3. CDR1 and CDR2 (germline): SGHVS, FQNEAQ. Here the CDR3 DNA reads TGTGCCAGCAGCTTAATTCCCCTCTCTGGGGCCAACGTCCTGACTTTC. It translates to CASSLIPLSGANVLTF.

The chain recombines TRBV2 with TRBJ2-7; D perhaps matches TRBD1 (5 bases). V dropped 3 bases and J dropped 2 bases, with 11 bases sitting between them. The CDR3 has 14 amino acids. Germline-derived CDR1 and CDR2 are SNHLY and FYNNEI. The CDR3, as DNA: TGTGCCAGCAGTGAGTGGACACACCCCTACGAGCAGTACTTC. Its protein product is CASSEWTHPYEQYF.

The V call is TRBV5-6, the J call TRBJ2-3, with D possibly TRBD2 on 6 matching bases. Trimming cost V 3 bases and J 5 bases, with 13 bases left between them. Per germline, CDR1 SGHDT and CDR2 YYEEEE. The CDR3 is made up of 14 amino acids. CDR3 bases: TGTGCCAGCAGCTCCGGGAGCCCTCTAGATACGCAGTATTTT. Translation gives CASSSGSPLDTQYF.

The V call is TRBV5-1, the J call TRBJ1-2; no firm D call. Germline CDR1 and CDR2: SGHRS and YFSETQ. The germline V and J ends were trimmed by 1 base and 1 base, with 8 bases remaining between them. The CDR3 totals 14 residues. Here the CDR3 DNA reads TGCGCCAGCAGCTTGTGGCCGAATAACTATGGCTACACCTTC. It specifies CASSLWPNNYGYTF.